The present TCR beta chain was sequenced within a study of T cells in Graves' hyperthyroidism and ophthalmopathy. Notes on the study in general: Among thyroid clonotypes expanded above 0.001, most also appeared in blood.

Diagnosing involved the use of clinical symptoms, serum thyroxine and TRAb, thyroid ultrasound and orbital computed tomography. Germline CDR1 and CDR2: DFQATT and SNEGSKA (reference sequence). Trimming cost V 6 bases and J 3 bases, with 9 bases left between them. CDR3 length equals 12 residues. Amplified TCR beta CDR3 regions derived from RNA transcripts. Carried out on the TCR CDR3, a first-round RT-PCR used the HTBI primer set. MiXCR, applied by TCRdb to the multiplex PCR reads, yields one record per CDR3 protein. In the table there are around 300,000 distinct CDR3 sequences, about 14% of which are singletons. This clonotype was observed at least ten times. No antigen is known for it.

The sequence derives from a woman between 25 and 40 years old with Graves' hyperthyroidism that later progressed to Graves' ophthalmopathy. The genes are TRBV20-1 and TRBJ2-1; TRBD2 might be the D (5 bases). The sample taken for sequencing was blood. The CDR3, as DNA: TGCAGTGCGGCGGAGGTCTACAATGAGCAGTTCTTC. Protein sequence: CSAAEVYNEQFF.